These T cell receptor beta chains were read from a single sample in a study of T cell responses to AZD1222 COVID-19 vaccine. The protocol was immunoSEQ multiplex PCR, while the TCRdb copy is restricted to in-frame clones and leaves out a portion. The sample includes under 150,000 clones, around 90% of them seen just once. The sequencing used peripheral blood, collected 28 days after the second AZD1222 dose. The source is an adult who received the AZD1222 COVID-19 vaccine. The CDR3 runs from the conserved cysteine through the conserved F or W. A D gene is named only where the DNA matches it firmly. The size of a clone is reported for some rows only, either as once, few or many, or as a class for expanded clones.

j_call,v_call,d_call,clone_size,cdr3_aa,cdr3_nt
TRBJ1-2,TRBV5-1,NA,NA,CASSLVGGARGYTF,TGCGCCAGCAGCTTGGTCGGGGGGGCTCGAGGCTACACCTTC
TRBJ2-3,TRBV9,NA,once,CASSVQGHLTDTQYF,TGTGCCAGCAGCGTACAGGGCCACCTCACAGATACGCAGTATTTT
TRBJ1-2,TRBV27,TRBD1,NA,CASSPQTGGGYGYTF,TGTGCCAGCAGTCCGCAGACAGGGGGGGGATATGGCTACACCTTC
TRBJ2-1,TRBV11-2,NA,NA,CASSLTTYSYNEQFF,TGTGCCAGCAGCCTAACAACTTACTCCTACAATGAGCAGTTCTTC
TRBJ2-1,TRBV19,TRBD1,NA,CASSLQGSSYNEQFF,TGTGCCAGTAGCTTACAGGGGAGCTCCTACAATGAGCAGTTCTTC
TRBJ1-2,TRBV29-1,NA,NA,CSVPVGGLLYGYTF,TGCAGCGTTCCAGTCGGAGGGTTACTCTATGGCTACACCTTC
TRBJ1-1,TRBV11-2,TRBD1,few,CASSSLKGAGTEAFF,TGTGCCAGCAGCTCTCTTAAGGGGGCGGGCACTGAAGCTTTCTTT
TRBJ1-2,TRBV12-3/TRBV12-4,NA,NA,CASSRTAYGYTF,TGTGCCAGCAGCAGGACAGCCTATGGCTACACCTTC
TRBJ1-2,TRBV18,NA,few,CASSPFSGEDVYGYTF,TGTGCCAGCTCACCATTTTCAGGGGAGGATGTCTATGGCTACACCTTC
TRBJ2-5,TRBV30,NA,NA,CAWSLRRETQYF,TGTGCCTGGAGTTTGAGAAGAGAGACCCAGTACTTC
TRBJ1-1,TRBV9,NA,NA,CASSVAPGIEAFF,TGTGCCAGCAGCGTAGCTCCGGGGATTGAAGCTTTCTTT
TRBJ2-3,TRBV7-6,TRBD2,once,CASSFSPQLAGADTQYF,TGTGCCAGCAGCTTCTCCCCTCAACTAGCGGGAGCTGATACGCAGTATTTT
TRBJ1-1,TRBV3-1/TRBV3-2,NA,NA,CASSPRTMNTEAFF,TGTGCCAGCAGCCCGCGTACCATGAACACTGAAGCTTTCTTT
TRBJ1-2,TRBV3-1/TRBV3-2,NA,NA,CASSQRGAYGYTF,TGTGCCAGCAGCCAAAGGGGTGCCTATGGCTACACCTTC
TRBJ1-2,TRBV5-8,TRBD1,NA,CASRTPGQGGVYGYTF,TGTGCCAGCCGGACACCGGGACAGGGTGGGGTCTATGGCTACACCTTC
TRBJ2-2,TRBV11-1,NA,NA,CASSRGSSNTGELFF,TGTGCCAGCAGCCGTGGGTCCTCGAACACCGGGGAGCTGTTTTTT
TRBJ1-1,TRBV2,NA,NA,CASSSTPEAFF,TGTGCCAGCAGTTCCACCCCAGAAGCTTTCTTT
TRBJ2-1,TRBV11-1,TRBD2,NA,CASSLVGLAGGGEQFF,TGTGCCAGCAGCTTAGTGGGACTAGCGGGGGGAGGTGAGCAGTTCTTC